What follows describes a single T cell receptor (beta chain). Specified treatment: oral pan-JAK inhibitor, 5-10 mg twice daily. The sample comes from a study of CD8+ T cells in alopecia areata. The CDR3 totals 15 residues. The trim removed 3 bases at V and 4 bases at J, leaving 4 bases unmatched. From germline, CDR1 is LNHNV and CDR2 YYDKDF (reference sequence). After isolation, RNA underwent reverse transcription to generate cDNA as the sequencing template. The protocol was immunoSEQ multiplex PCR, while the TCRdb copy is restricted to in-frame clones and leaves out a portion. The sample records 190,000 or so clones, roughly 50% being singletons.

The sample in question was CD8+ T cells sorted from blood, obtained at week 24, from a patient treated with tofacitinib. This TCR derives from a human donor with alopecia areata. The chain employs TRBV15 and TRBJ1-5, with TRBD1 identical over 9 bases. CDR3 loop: CATSRVQGANQPQHF. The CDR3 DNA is TGTGCCACCAGCAGGGTACAGGGGGCGAATCAGCCCCAGCATTTT.